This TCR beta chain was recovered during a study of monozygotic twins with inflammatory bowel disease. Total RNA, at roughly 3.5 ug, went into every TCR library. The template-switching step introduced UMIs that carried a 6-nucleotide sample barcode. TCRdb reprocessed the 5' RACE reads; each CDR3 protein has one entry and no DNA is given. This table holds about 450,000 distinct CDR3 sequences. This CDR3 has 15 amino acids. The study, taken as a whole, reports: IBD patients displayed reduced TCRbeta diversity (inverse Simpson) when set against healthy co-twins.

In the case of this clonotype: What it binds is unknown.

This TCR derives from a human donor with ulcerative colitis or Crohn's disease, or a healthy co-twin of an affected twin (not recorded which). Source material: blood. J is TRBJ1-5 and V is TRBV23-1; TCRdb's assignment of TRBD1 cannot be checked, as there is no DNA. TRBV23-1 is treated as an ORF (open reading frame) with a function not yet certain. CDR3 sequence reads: CASTSIRGCNQPQHF.